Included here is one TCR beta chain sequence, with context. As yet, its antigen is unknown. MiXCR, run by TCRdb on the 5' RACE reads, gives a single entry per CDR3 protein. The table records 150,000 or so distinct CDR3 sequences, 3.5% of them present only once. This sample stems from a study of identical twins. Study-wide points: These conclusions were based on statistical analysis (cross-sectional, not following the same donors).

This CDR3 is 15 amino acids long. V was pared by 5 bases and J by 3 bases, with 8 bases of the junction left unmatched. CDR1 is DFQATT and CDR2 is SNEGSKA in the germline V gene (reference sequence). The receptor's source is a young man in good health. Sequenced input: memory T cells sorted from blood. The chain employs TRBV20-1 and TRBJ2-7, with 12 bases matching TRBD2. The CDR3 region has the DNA TGCAGTGCTCCCCCCGGACTAGCGGGGAACTACGAGCAGTACTTC. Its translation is CSAPPGLAGNYEQYF.